Shown below are 17 T cell receptor beta chains from a single sample sequenced in a study of cytomegalovirus exposure and HLA in healthy donors. PCR involved 60 Vbeta and 13 Jbeta primers. Some clones are missing from TCRdb's copy, which holds only in-frame ones; the method was immunoSEQ multiplex PCR. The table lists 150,000 to 200,000 clones, 79% of them singletons. Sequencing used PBMCs. These receptor sequences come from a woman in her forties or fifties in good health and CMV-seronegative.

J is TRBJ2-2 and V is TRBV15, with D maybe TRBD1 (6 bases). Germline CDR1 is LNHNV and CDR2 is YYDKDF (reference sequence). Trimming stripped 0 bases from V and 1 base from J, with 6 bases between. The CDR3 loop spans 15 amino acids. Written as DNA, the CDR3 is TGTGCCACCAGCAGAGAGACAGGGAACACCGGGGAGCTGTTTTTT. Translating it yields CATSRETGNTGELFF.

J is TRBJ2-1 and V is TRBV28; TRBD2 might be the D (7 bases). Germline V lookup: CDR1 MDHEN, CDR2 SYDVKM. The CDR3 has 15 amino acids. The ends were cut back, 3 bases at V and 7 bases at J, with 16 bases in the middle. The CDR3 sequence is CASSFAGAPPNEQFF. For the CDR3, the DNA is TGTGCCAGCAGTTTCGCGGGGGCTCCGCCGAATGAGCAGTTCTTC.

The gene calls are TRBV7-2 and TRBJ1-6, with 8 bases fitting TRBD1. Germline V CDR1 and CDR2: SGHTA, FQGNSA. The CDR3 length is 15 residues. Trimming took 5 bases from V and 8 from J; bases not matched to a gene: 8. The DNA of the CDR3 is TGTGCCAGCAGCCCCCGGACAGGGCGAGATTCACCCCTCCACTTT. Protein sequence: CASSPRTGRDSPLHF.

The CDR3: CASSLGGGFSSYNEQFF. The CDR3 DNA is TGCGCCAGCAGCTTGGGAGGGGGATTTAGCTCCTACAATGAGCAGTTCTTC. The chain uses TRBV5-1 and TRBJ2-1; a weak D match, TRBD1 (6 bases). The CDR3 length is 17 residues. Germline CDR1 and CDR2: SGHRS and YFSETQ. V lost 0 bases and J 0 bases, leaving 13 bases between the germline ends.

About this clone itself: This sample also contains other DNA sequences that code for the same CDR3. The chain links TRBV6-7 to TRBJ1-6, with 8 bases aligning to TRBD1. TRBV6-7 is sorted into the ORF group, with uncertain function. This CDR3 spans 16 amino acids. Trimming removed 5 bases from V and 13 bases from J; junction bases left unmatched: 16. The CDR3 DNA reads as TGTGCCAGCAGTCGCCCTCCGGGACAGGCGAGTTCCCCCCTCCACTTT. Translation: CASSRPPGQASSPLHF.

J is TRBJ1-5 and V is TRBV4-3; 9 bases are a match to TRBD1. Germline CDR1 LGHNA, CDR2 YSLEER. The CDR3 sequence is 17 residues long. V dropped 1 base and J dropped 6; count of bases not matched to a gene: 10. The CDR3 sequence: CASSQVVGTGFTQPQHF. The CDR3 coding sequence is TGCGCCAGCAGCCAAGTTGTCGGGACAGGGTTCACTCAGCCCCAGCATTTT.

The chain uses TRBV2 and TRBJ2-6; TRBD2 aligns across 12 bases. The V and J ends lost 3 bases and 4 bases, in that order; junction bases with no gene match: 7. Looked up from germline, CDR1 is SNHLY and CDR2 is FYNNEI. The CDR3 is 18 amino acids. This chain's CDR3 is CASSDPSGGAIGANVLTF. CDR3 coding DNA: TGTGCCAGCAGTGATCCTAGCGGGGGGGCGATCGGGGCCAACGTCCTGACTTTC.

The V gene is TRBV15, the J gene TRBJ1-1; D may be TRBD1 (6 bases). The ends were cut back, 3 bases at V and 1 base at J, with 12 bases in the middle. CDR3 length: 15 residues. Looked up from germline, CDR1 is LNHNV and CDR2 is YYDKDF (reference sequence). CDR3 sequence: CATSRGHGQNTEAFF. The CDR3 nucleotides are TGTGCCACCAGCAGGGGACACGGACAGAACACTGAAGCTTTCTTT.

The chain uses TRBV7-3 and TRBJ2-2; TRBD1 matches 9 bases. CDR1 is SGHTA, CDR2 FQGTGA, per germline. The CDR3 has 15 residues. J was trimmed by 1 base and V by 5 bases; bases with no gene match: 2. The CDR3 sequence is CASSETGGNTGELFF. The CDR3 coding sequence is TGTGCCAGCAGCGAGACAGGGGGGAACACCGGGGAGCTGTTTTTT.

This chain links TRBV5-1 with TRBJ1-2; TRBD1 matches 8 bases. Germline CDR1 and CDR2: SGHRS and YFSETQ. V lost 3 bases and J lost 0; bases outside the gene matches: 10. This CDR3 spans 17 amino acids. CDR3 sequence reads: CASSYRTGYRANYGYTF. CDR3 in DNA: TGCGCCAGCAGCTACAGGACAGGGTATAGAGCTAACTATGGCTACACCTTC.

The V call is TRBV27, the J call TRBJ1-6; unclear D gene. Germline V gives CDR1 MNHEY, CDR2 SMNVEV (reference sequence). The CDR3 runs to 13 residues. Between the trimmed V and J ends, which lost 5 bases and 4 bases, there was a span of 6 bases. CDR3 loop: CASSPQYNSPLHF. In nucleotides, the CDR3 is TGTGCCAGCAGTCCGCAGTATAATTCACCCCTCCACTTT.

The genes are TRBV19 and TRBJ1-3; D ambiguous. V was pared by 1 base and J by 0 bases, with 10 bases between. This CDR3 has 16 residues. Germline V gives CDR1 LNHDA, CDR2 SQIVND (reference sequence). The CDR3 loop is CASSIAGTFSGNTIYF. The CDR3 DNA reads TGTGCCAGTAGTATAGCAGGCACCTTCTCTGGAAACACCATATATTTT.

The chain employs TRBV4-3 and TRBJ1-1; D is unresolved. Trimming shortened V by 0 bases and J by 1 base, and 9 bases separated the two germline ends. Per germline, CDR1 LGHNA and CDR2 YSLEER. This CDR3 is built from 15 residues. This chain's CDR3 is CASSQDKQANTEAFF. DNA of the CDR3: TGCGCCAGCAGCCAAGATAAGCAAGCGAACACTGAAGCTTTCTTT.

This chain uses TRBV28 with TRBJ1-2, with a possible D match to TRBD1 (5 bases). From germline, CDR1 is MDHEN and CDR2 SYDVKM. This CDR3 region has 14 residues. Deletions cut 1 base from V and 4 bases from J, with 10 bases between. CDR3 DNA: TGTGCCAGCAGTTTATTAGGGGCGCTCTATGGCTACACCTTC. Translation: CASSLLGALYGYTF.

The rearrangement joins TRBV7-2 to TRBJ2-2, with unresolved D. Germline lookup yields CDR1 SGHTA and CDR2 FQGNSA. The CDR3 is made up of 13 amino acids. V was cut by 5 bases and J by 1 base, with 5 bases left in between. The chain's CDR3 is CASSPKNTGELFF. CDR3 nucleotides: TGTGCCAGCAGCCCTAAGAACACCGGGGAGCTGTTTTTT. Using reference TRBV7-2 and TRBJ2-2 for the parts outside the CDR3, the full variable domain is GAGVSQSPSNKVTEKGKDVELRCDPISGHTALYWYRQSLGQGLEFLIYFQGNSAPDKSGLPSDRFSAERTGGSVSTLTIQRTQQEDSAVYLCASSPKNTGELFFGEGSRLTVL.

The chain joins TRBV10-2 to TRBJ1-1; possibly TRBD1 for D (5 bases). CDR3 length: 12 amino acids. Germline loops: CDR1 WSHSY, CDR2 SAAADI. V lost 9 bases and J 0 bases, leaving 8 bases between the germline ends. CDR3 in DNA: TGCGCCAGTGGACACCTGAACACTGAAGCTTTCTTT. Its protein product is CASGHLNTEAFF.

The V gene is TRBV19, the J gene TRBJ1-2, with D maybe TRBD1 (6 bases). Germline CDR1 LNHDA, CDR2 SQIVND (reference sequence). CDR3 length equals 13 residues. V was shortened by 3 bases and J by 7 bases, with 12 bases between the two germline ends. As DNA, the CDR3 is TGTGCCAGTAGTATCACGGGGACACTTGGCTACACCTTC. Protein: CASSITGTLGYTF.